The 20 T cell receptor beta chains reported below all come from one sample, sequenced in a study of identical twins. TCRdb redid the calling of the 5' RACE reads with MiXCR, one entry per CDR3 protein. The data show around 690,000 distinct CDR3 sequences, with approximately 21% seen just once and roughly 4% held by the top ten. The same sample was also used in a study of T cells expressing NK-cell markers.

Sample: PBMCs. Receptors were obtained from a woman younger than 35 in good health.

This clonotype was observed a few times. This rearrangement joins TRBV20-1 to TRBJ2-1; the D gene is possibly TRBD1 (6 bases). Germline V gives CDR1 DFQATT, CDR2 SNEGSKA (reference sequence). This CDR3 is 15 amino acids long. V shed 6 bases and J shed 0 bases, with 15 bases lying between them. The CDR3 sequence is CSANLRDNSYNEQFF. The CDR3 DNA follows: TGCAGTGCCAACCTACGGGACAACTCCTACAATGAGCAGTTCTTC.

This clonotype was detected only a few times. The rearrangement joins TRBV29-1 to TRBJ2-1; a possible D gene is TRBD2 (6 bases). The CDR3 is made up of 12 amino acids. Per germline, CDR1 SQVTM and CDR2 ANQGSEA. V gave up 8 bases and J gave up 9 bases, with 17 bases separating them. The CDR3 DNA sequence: TGCAGCCTTGCGGGGCAGGGAGTTGAGCAGTTCTTC. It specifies CSLAGQGVEQFF.

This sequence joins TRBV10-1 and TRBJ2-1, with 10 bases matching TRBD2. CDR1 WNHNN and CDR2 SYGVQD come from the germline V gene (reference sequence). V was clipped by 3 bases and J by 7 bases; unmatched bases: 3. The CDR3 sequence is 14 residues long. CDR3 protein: CASSESGGANEQFF. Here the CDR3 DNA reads TGCGCCAGCAGTGAAAGCGGGGGGGCGAATGAGCAGTTCTTC.

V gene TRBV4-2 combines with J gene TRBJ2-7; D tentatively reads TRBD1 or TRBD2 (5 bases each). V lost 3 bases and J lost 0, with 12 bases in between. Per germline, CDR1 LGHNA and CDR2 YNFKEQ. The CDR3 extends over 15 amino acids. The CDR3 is CASSQAGTGSYEQYF. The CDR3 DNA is TGTGCCAGCAGCCAGGCCGGGACGGGCTCCTACGAGCAGTACTTC.

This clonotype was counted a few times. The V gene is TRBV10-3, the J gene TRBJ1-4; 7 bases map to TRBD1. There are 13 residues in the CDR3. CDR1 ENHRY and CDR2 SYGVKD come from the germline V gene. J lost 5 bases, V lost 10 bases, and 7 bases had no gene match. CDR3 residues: CATRGTENEKLFF. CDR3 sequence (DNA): TGTGCCACCAGAGGGACAGAGAATGAAAAACTGTTTTTT.

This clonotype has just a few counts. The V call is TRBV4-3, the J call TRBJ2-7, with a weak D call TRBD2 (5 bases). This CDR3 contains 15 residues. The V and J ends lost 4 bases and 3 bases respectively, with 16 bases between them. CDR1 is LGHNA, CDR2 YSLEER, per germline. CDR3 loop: CASSPQGGLSYEQYF. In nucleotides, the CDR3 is TGCGCCAGCAGCCCCCAAGGAGGTTTAAGCTACGAGCAGTACTTC.

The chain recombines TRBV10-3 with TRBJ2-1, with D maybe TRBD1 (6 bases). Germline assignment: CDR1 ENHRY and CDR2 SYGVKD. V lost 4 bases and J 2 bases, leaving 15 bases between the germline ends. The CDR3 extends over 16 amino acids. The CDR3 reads CAISASLGGTYNEQFF. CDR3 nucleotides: TGTGCCATCAGTGCGTCACTAGGGGGAACCTACAATGAGCAGTTCTTC.

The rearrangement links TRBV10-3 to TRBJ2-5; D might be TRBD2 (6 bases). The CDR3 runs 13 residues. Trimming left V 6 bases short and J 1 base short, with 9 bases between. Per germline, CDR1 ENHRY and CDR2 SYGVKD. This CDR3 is CAISGDSQETQYF. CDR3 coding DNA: TGTGCCATCAGCGGGGACTCCCAAGAGACCCAGTACTTC.

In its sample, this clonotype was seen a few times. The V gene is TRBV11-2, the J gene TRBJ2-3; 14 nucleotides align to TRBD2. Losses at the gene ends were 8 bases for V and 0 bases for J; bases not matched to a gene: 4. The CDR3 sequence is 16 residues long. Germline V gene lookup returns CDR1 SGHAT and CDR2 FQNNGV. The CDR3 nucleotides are TGTGCCAGCCGGGGACTAGCGGGAGACAGCACAGATACGCAGTATTTT. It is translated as CASRGLAGDSTDTQYF.

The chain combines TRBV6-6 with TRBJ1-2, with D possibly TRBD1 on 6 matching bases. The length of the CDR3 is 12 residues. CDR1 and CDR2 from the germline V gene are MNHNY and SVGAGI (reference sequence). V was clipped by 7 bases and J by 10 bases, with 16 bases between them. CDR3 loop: CASTQGSANYTF. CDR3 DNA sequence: TGTGCCAGCACCCAGGGGAGTGCGAACTACACCTTC.

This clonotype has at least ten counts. The CDR3 sequence is CASKGFVYQPQHF. Written as DNA, the CDR3 is TGTGCCAGCAAGGGGTTCGTGTATCAGCCCCAGCATTTT. The chain has TRBV27 and TRBJ1-5; possibly TRBD1 for D (5 bases). The CDR3 is 13 amino acids. With 7 bases removed from V and 5 bases from J, the gap between germline ends came to 12 bases. CDR1 is MNHEY, CDR2 SMNVEV, per germline (reference sequence).

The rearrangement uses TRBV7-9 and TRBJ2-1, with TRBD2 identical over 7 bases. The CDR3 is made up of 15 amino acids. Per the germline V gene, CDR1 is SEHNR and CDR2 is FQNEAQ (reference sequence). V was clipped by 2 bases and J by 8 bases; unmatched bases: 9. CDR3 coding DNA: TGTGCCAGCAGCTTAAGTGGACTAGTCCTCGATGAGCAGTTCTTC. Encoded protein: CASSLSGLVLDEQFF.

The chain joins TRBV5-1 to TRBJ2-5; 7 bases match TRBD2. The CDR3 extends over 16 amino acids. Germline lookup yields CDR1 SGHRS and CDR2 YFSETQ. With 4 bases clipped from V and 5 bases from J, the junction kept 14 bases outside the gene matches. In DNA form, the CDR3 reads TGCGCCAGCAGCAGAAGGACCGGGACTATTGGCGAGACCCAGTACTTC. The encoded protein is CASSRRTGTIGETQYF.

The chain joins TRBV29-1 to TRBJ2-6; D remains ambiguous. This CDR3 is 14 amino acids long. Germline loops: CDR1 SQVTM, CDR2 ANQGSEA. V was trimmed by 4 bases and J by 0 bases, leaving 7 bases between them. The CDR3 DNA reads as TGCAGCGTTGGTGTCGTCTCTGGGGCCAACGTCCTGACTTTC. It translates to CSVGVVSGANVLTF.

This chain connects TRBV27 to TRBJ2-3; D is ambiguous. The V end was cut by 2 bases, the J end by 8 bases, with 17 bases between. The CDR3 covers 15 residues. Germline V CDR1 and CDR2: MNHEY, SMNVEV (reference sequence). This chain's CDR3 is CASSLTPGQSSTQYF. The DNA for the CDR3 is TGTGCCAGCAGTTTAACGCCCGGGCAGTCTAGTACGCAGTATTTT.

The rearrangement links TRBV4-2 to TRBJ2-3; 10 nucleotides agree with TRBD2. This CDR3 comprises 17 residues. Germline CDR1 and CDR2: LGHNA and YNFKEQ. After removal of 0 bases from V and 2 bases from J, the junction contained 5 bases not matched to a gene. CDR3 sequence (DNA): TGTGCCAGCAGCCAAGACCCGGGACTAGCGAACACAGATACGCAGTATTTT. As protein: CASSQDPGLANTDTQYF.

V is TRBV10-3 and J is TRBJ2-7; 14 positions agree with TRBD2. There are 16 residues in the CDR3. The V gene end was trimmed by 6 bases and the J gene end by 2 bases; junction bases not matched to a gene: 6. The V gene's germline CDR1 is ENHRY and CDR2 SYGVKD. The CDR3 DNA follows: TGTGCCATCAGCGCTGGGACTAGCGGGAGTGCCTACGAGCAGTACTTC. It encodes CAISAGTSGSAYEQYF.

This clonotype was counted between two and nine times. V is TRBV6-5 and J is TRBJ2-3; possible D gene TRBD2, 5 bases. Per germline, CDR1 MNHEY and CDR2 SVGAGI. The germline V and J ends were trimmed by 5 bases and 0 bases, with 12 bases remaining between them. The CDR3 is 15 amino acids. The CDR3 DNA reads TGTGCCAGCAGTCCGCGGCGGACTAGCACAGATACGCAGTATTTT. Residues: CASSPRRTSTDTQYF.

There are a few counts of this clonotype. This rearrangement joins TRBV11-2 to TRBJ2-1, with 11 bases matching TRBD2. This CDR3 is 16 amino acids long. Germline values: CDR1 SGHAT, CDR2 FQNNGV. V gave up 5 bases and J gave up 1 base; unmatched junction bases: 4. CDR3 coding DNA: TGTGCCAGCAGCCCCTGGACTAGCGGGTCCTACAATGAGCAGTTCTTC. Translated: CASSPWTSGSYNEQFF. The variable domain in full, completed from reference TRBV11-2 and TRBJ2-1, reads EAGVAQSPRYKIIEKRQSVAFWCNPISGHATLYWYQQILGQGPKLLIQFQNNGVVDDSQLPKDRFSAERLKGVDSTLKIQPAKLEDSAVYLCASSPWTSGSYNEQFFGPGTRLTVL.

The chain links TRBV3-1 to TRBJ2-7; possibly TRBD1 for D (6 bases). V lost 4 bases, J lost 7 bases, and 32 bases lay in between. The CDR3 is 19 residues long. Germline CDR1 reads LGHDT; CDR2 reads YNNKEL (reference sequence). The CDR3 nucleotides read TGTGCCAGCAGCCGAACCGATCGTTGGCGGACAGTCGGATGGGGTGAGCAGTACTTC. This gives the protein CASSRTDRWRTVGWGEQYF.